This paragraph reports one TCR beta chain. These data belong to a study of blood T cell repertoires in COVID-19. Study-level information: T cells, B-cell-depleted T cells, or PBMCs provided the cDNA or gDNA that served as material.

Original data processing: Nucleated cell number was recorded as an estimate derived from reference gene primer amplification. Sequencing was performed with immunoSEQ multiplex PCR; in TCRdb, only in-frame clones are kept and a portion is missing. V and J calls and clone size come straight from that table; D and trimming were deduced from the DNA. Here the sample spans about 42,000 clones, approximately 90% being singletons. V trimming: 5 bases; J trimming: 4 bases; junction bases outside the gene matches: 9. Germline V gene data show CDR1 as SGHDT and CDR2 as YYEEEE. The CDR3 length is 15 residues. The TCR sequence derives from a man aged 25 to 45 with active or convalescent COVID-19. The sample was peripheral blood. The gene calls are TRBV5-6 and TRBJ1-2; 9 nucleotides match TRBD1. The CDR3 loop reads CASSPDRGILYGYTF. The DNA of the CDR3 is TGTGCCAGCAGTCCTGACAGGGGGATACTCTATGGCTACACCTTC.